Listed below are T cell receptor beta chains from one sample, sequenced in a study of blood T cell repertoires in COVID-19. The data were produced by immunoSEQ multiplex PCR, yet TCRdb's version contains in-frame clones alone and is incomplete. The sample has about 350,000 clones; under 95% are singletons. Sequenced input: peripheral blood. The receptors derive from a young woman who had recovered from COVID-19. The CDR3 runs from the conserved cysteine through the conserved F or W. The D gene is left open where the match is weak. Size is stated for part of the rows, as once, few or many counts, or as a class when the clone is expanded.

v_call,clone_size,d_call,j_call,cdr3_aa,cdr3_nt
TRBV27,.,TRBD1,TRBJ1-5,CASSLYGQGRINQPQHF,TGTGCCAGCAGTTTATATGGACAGGGGAGGATCAATCAGCCCCAGCATTTT
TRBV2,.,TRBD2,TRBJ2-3,CASRGLAGADTQYF,TGTGCCAGCAGGGGACTAGCGGGAGCAGATACGCAGTATTTT
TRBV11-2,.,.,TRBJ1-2,CASSPGAAYGYTF,TGTGCCAGCAGCCCAGGGGCAGCCTATGGCTACACCTTC
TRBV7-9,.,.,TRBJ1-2,CASSPDKDGYTF,TGTGCCAGCAGCCCGGACAAGGATGGCTACACCTTC
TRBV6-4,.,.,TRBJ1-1,CASSDARGDTEAFF,TGTGCCAGCAGTGACGCTAGGGGTGACACTGAAGCTTTCTTT
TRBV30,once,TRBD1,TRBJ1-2,CAGRLAGGRYGYTF,TGTGCCGGACGATTAGCAGGGGGCAGATATGGCTACACCTTC
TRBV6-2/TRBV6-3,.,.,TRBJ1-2,CASSYSLGTPDYGYTF,TGTGCCAGCAGTTACTCCCTCGGGACACCCGACTATGGCTACACCTTC
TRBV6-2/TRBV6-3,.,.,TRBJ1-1,CASSDRWEAFF,TGTGCCAGCAGCGACAGGTGGGAGGCTTTCTTT
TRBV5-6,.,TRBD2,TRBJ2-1,CASSLELAGENEQFF,TGTGCCAGCAGCTTGGAGCTAGCGGGAGAAAATGAGCAGTTCTTC
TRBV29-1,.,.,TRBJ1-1,CSVPIEAVPSNTEAFF,TGCAGCGTTCCAATTGAGGCAGTCCCTTCGAACACTGAAGCTTTCTTT
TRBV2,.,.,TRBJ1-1,CATLDLNTEAFF,TGTGCCACCCTAGACCTCAACACTGAAGCTTTCTTT
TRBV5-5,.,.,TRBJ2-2,CASSFATRLTHTGELFF,TGTGCCAGCAGCTTCGCCACTAGGTTGACTCACACCGGGGAGCTGTTTTTT
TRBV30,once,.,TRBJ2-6,CAWRAQGSGANVLTF,TGTGCCTGGAGGGCCCAGGGCTCTGGGGCCAACGTCCTGACTTTC
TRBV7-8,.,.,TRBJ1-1,CASRERRGSQTEAFF,TGTGCCAGCAGGGAGAGACGGGGTAGTCAGACTGAAGCTTTCTTT
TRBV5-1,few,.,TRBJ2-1,CASSSGQGHEQFF,TGCGCCAGCAGCTCAGGTCAGGGTCATGAGCAGTTCTTC
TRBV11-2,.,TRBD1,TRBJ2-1,CASSLGPGPGGNEQFF,TGTGCCAGCAGCTTAGGCCCGGGACCAGGGGGCAATGAGCAGTTCTTC
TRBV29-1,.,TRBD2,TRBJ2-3,CSVRTSGSTDTQYF,TGCAGCGTCCGGACTAGCGGGAGCACAGATACGCAGTATTTT
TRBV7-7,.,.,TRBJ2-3,CASSEAHSGGTDTQYF,TGTGCCAGCAGCGAAGCGCACTCAGGGGGCACAGATACGCAGTATTTT
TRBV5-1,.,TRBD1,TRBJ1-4,CASSINPQGAVNEKLFF,TGCGCCAGCAGCATAAACCCCCAGGGGGCAGTGAATGAAAAACTGTTTTTT
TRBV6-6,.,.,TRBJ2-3,CASTGVNTDTQYF,TGTGCCAGCACGGGGGTCAACACAGATACGCAGTATTTT
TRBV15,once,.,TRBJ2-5,CATSEAGIVRETQYF,TGTGCCACCAGCGAGGCCGGGATCGTCAGGGAGACCCAGTACTTC
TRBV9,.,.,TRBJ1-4,CASSVDGGEGLREKLFF,TGTGCCAGCAGCGTAGACGGTGGTGAGGGATTGCGGGAAAAACTGTTTTTT
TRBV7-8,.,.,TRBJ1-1,CASSASPGEGAEAFF,TGTGCCAGCAGCGCATCTCCAGGGGAAGGTGCTGAAGCTTTCTTT